This TCR beta chain comes out of a study of persistence of HIV-infected CD4 T cells. This was the immunoSEQ version 4 assay in survey mode. Some clones are missing from TCRdb's copy, which holds only in-frame ones; the method was immunoSEQ multiplex PCR. The sample has 40,000 or so clones, around 89% seen once; the top ten hold more than 0.4%. Details on this clone: Its antigen is unknown.

Anti-CD3/anti-CD28 beads served as a nonspecific positive control stimulus. Sorting of responding CD4+ T cells relied on upregulated CD40 ligand together with CD69. Donors had CD4+ T cell counts above 400 cells/uL and were CMV-seropositive. The CDR3 extends over 14 amino acids. Germline CDR1 reads MNHNY; CDR2 reads SVGAGI (reference sequence). The junction had 5 bases not matched to a gene; V was cut back by 6 bases and J by 10 bases. The sequences come from CD4+ T cells sorted from PBMCs after roughly 17-hour stimulation, collected from a patient who received antiretroviral therapy. This clonotype was obtained from an adult woman with HIV who was CMV-seropositive. The chain combines TRBV6-6 with TRBJ1-6; 11 bases agree with TRBD1. CDR3 region: CASSLGQGGSPLHF. Here the CDR3 DNA reads TGTGCCAGCAGCTTGGGACAGGGGGGCTCACCCCTCCACTTT.